The 29 T cell receptor beta chains presented below share a single source sample, sequenced in a study of Ad26.COV2.S vaccination and SARS-CoV-2 variants. The sample's treatment: about 20 received Ad26.COV2.S at low or high dose, single or two shots; several received placebo; per-sample allocation not given. The samples were gathered on day 63 after the first injection of vaccine or placebo. Repertoires were generated with immunoSEQ multiplex PCR, while TCRdb's copy carries only in-frame clones and drops some. Among roughly 510,000 clones listed, approximately 90% were seen once. Sequenced material: peripheral blood, taken in a trial of Ad26.COV2.S vaccine versus placebo. The receptors shown here come from a person aged 18-65 years who received the Ad26.COV2.S COVID-19 vaccine or a placebo.

In its sample, this clone was seen a few times. This chain connects TRBV5-5 to TRBJ1-2; D gene unclear. The germline V gene encodes CDR1 SGHKS and CDR2 YYEKEE (reference sequence). Trimming removed 0 bases at V and 1 base at J, with 4 bases between. This CDR3 contains 13 residues. The chain's CDR3 is CASSLDGNYGYTF. In nucleotides, the CDR3 is TGTGCCAGCAGCTTGGACGGTAACTATGGCTACACCTTC.

The chain combines TRBV5-1 with TRBJ2-2; D unresolved. The length of the CDR3 is 12 residues. Germline V gene data show CDR1 as SGHRS and CDR2 as YFSETQ. The ends were cut back, 4 bases at V and 4 bases at J, with 5 bases in the middle. Here the CDR3 reads CASSPRTGELFF. The CDR3 region has the DNA TGCGCCAGCAGCCCCCGCACCGGGGAGCTGTTTTTT.

This clone was seen a handful of times. The genes are TRBV9 and TRBJ1-2; tentatively, D is TRBD1 (5 bases). Germline CDR1 and CDR2: SGDLS and YYNGEE. V shed 0 bases and J shed 2 bases, with 8 bases lying between them. The CDR3 contains 14 residues. In DNA form, the CDR3 reads TGTGCCAGCAGCGTAGGACAGAAAAACTATGGCTACACCTTC. Its translation is CASSVGQKNYGYTF. The variable domain in full, with the rest retrieved from reference TRBV9 and TRBJ1-2, is DSGVTQTPKHLITATGQRVTLRCSPRSGDLSVYWYQQSLDQGLQFLIQYYNGEERAKGNILERFSAQQFPDLHSELNLSSLELGDSALYFCASSVGQKNYGYTFGSGTRLTVV.

There are many counts of this clone. J is TRBJ1-6 and V is TRBV4-1; the D is unclear. The CDR3 runs to 15 residues. Per germline, CDR1 MGHRA and CDR2 YSYEKL. Between the trimmed V and J ends, which lost 2 bases and 8 bases, there was a span of 13 bases. DNA for the CDR3: TGCGCCAGCAGCCAAATGACGGGGTCGTATTCACCCCTCCACTTT. Translation gives CASSQMTGSYSPLHF.

This clone came up a few times. The rearrangement joins TRBV27 to TRBJ1-2; 8 bases map to TRBD1. CDR1 is MNHEY, CDR2 SMNVEV, per germline (reference sequence). J was trimmed by 4 bases and V by 6 bases; bases with no gene match: 4. This CDR3 contains 13 residues. CDR3 bases: TGTGCCAGCAGCCGACAGGGGACCTATGGCTACACCTTC. The encoded protein is CASSRQGTYGYTF.

The count of this clone is one. The chain joins TRBV6-5 to TRBJ1-3; D uncertain. CDR1 is MNHEY and CDR2 is SVGAGI in the germline V gene. V lost 6 bases to trimming and J lost 2 bases, with 14 bases between them. The CDR3 sequence is 15 residues long. The DNA of the CDR3 is TGTGCCAGCAGGCTAGGTGGCCAGACTGGAAACACCATATATTTT. Its protein product is CASRLGGQTGNTIYF.

The chain joins TRBV6-2 or TRBV6-3 to TRBJ2-7; D is unresolved. The V gene's germline CDR1 is MNHEY and CDR2 SVGEGT. The CDR3 contains 13 residues. Trimming took off 2 bases at V and 7 bases at J, with 12 bases between the two ends. CDR3 DNA sequence: TGTGCCAGCAGTTACGAATATCTGTGGGAGCAGTACTTC. Protein: CASSYEYLWEQYF.

This chain links TRBV3-1 (or the pseudogene TRBV3-2) with TRBJ2-1; 11 bases match TRBD2. The J segment lost 4 bases and the V segment lost 5 bases, leaving 4 bases of the junction unmatched. CDR1 is LGHDT and CDR2 is YNNKEL in the germline V gene (reference sequence). The CDR3 spans 15 residues. The chain's CDR3 is CASSGTSGSYNEQFF. The CDR3 coding sequence is TGTGCCAGCAGCGGCACTAGCGGGAGTTACAATGAGCAGTTCTTC.

The V and J genes are TRBV7-9 and TRBJ2-4; a possible D gene is TRBD1 (6 bases). This CDR3 comprises 14 residues. Trimming shortened V by 4 bases and J by 6 bases, and 13 bases separated the two germline ends. Germline CDR1 reads SEHNR; CDR2 reads FQNEAQ (reference sequence). CDR3 region: CASSSPADRNIQYF. CDR3 DNA sequence: TGTGCCAGCAGCTCACCGGCGGACAGAAACATTCAGTACTTC.

The rearrangement links TRBV6-2 or TRBV6-3 to TRBJ1-4; 10 nucleotides match TRBD1. In germline, CDR1 is MNHEY, CDR2 SVGEGT. J lost 8 bases, V lost 5 bases, and 8 bases had no gene match. The CDR3 runs 15 residues. CDR3 in amino acids: CASSRAGTGDEKLFF. CDR3 DNA: TGTGCCAGCAGTCGAGCCGGGACAGGGGACGAAAAACTGTTTTTT.

This chain connects TRBV25-1 to TRBJ1-2; tentative D call: TRBD1 (5 bases). Looked up from germline, CDR1 is MGHDK and CDR2 is SYGVNS. Trimming shortened V by 1 base and J by 1 base, and 10 bases separated the two germline ends. The CDR3 totals 15 residues. CDR3 DNA: TGTGCCAGCAGTGAATGGGGGAGAGGTAACTATGGCTACACCTTC. Amino acid sequence: CASSEWGRGNYGYTF.

The chain links TRBV18 to TRBJ1-4, with TRBD1 identical over 9 bases. The CDR3 has 13 amino acids. Per the germline V gene, CDR1 is KGHSH and CDR2 is LQKENI. V lost 6 bases, J lost 11 bases, and 7 bases stayed unmatched. CDR3 nucleotide sequence: TGTGCCAGCTCGCCGGACAGGGGAAGGAAACTGTTTTTT. Protein product: CASSPDRGRKLFF.

The V call is TRBV5-1, the J call TRBJ2-7; 8 bases are shared with TRBD1. The CDR3 length is 14 residues. Germline CDR1 is SGHRS and CDR2 is YFSETQ. With V trimmed by 3 bases and J by 3 bases, 5 bases remained unmatched. The CDR3 protein is CASSSGGQGYEQYF. The CDR3 DNA reads TGCGCCAGCAGCTCCGGAGGACAGGGCTACGAGCAGTACTTC. Based on the CDR3 plus reference TRBV5-1 and TRBJ2-7, the full variable domain is KAGVTQTPRYLIKTRGQQVTLSCSPISGHRSVSWYQQTPGQGLQFLFEYFSETQRNKGNFPGRFSGRQFSNSRSEMNVSTLELGDSALYLCASSSGGQGYEQYFGPGTRLTVT.

This clone has more than one count but fewer than ten. This sequence joins TRBV5-4 and TRBJ2-7, with 11 bases fitting TRBD2. CDR3 length: 15 amino acids. Losses at the gene ends were 4 bases for V and 2 bases for J; bases not matched to a gene: 5. Germline V CDR1 and CDR2: SGHNT, YYREEE (reference sequence). For the CDR3, the DNA is TGTGCCAGCAGCCCTACTAGCGGGAGTACCTACGAGCAGTACTTC. It encodes CASSPTSGSTYEQYF.

This rearrangement joins TRBV5-8 to TRBJ1-3; 7 nucleotides align to TRBD1. The ends lost 0 bases at V and 0 bases at J; junction bases unmatched: 0. Germline V CDR1 and CDR2: SGHTS, YDEGEE. This CDR3 region has 15 residues. The CDR3 sequence: CASSLGDSSGNTIYF. CDR3 nucleotides: TGTGCCAGCAGCTTGGGGGACAGCTCTGGAAACACCATATATTTT.

The V gene is TRBV28, the J gene TRBJ2-7, with 9 positions matching TRBD1. Germline trimming cut 8 bases from V and 2 bases from J; bases unmatched to any gene: 4. CDR3 length: 13 residues. From germline, CDR1 is MDHEN and CDR2 SYDVKM. The CDR3 DNA sequence: TGTGCCAGCTGGACAGGGGATGCCTACGAGCAGTACTTC. It yields the protein CASWTGDAYEQYF.

V is TRBV4-2 and J is TRBJ1-2; TRBD1 is a possible D gene (5 bases). Per the germline V gene, CDR1 is LGHNA and CDR2 is YNFKEQ. This CDR3 region has 15 residues. V was cut by 0 bases and J by 3 bases, with 11 bases left in between. CDR3 DNA sequence: TGTGCCAGCAGCCAAGAAAAAACAGGAGACTATGGCTACACCTTC. Amino acid sequence: CASSQEKTGDYGYTF.

V usage is TRBV6-5 and J usage is TRBJ2-7; D possibly corresponds to TRBD1 (6 bases). From germline, CDR1 is MNHEY and CDR2 SVGAGI. The CDR3 extends over 14 amino acids. Trimming took 8 bases from V and 0 from J, leaving 14 bases between them. The CDR3 region is CASRGTTSSYEQYF. DNA of the CDR3: TGTGCCAGCCGAGGGACAACTAGCTCCTACGAGCAGTACTTC.

The chain joins TRBV21-1 to TRBJ2-6; the D call TRBD1 from the table was never checked on the DNA. TRBV21-1 is a pseudogene locus. The CDR3 loop spans 17 amino acids. CDR3 in amino acids: CASSKVWDRAGANVLTF. The CDR3 region has the DNA TGTGCCAGCAGCAAAGTTTGGGACAGGGCTGGGGCCAACGTCCTGACTTTC.

This rearrangement joins TRBV6-5 to TRBJ1-5; 10 nucleotides line up with TRBD1. CDR1 is MNHEY and CDR2 is SVGAGI in the germline V gene. J was trimmed by 9 bases and V by 4 bases; bases with no gene match: 9. The CDR3 loop spans 15 amino acids. Written as DNA, the CDR3 is TGTGCCAGCAGTTCCGGGACAGGGGTCGGCTGGCCCCAGCATTTT. This gives the protein CASSSGTGVGWPQHF.

The chain joins TRBV11-3 to TRBJ2-3, with 8 bases lining up with TRBD2. Trimming removed 5 bases from V and 2 bases from J; junction bases left unmatched: 12. In germline, CDR1 is SGHNT, CDR2 YENEEA. This CDR3 comprises 17 residues. The chain's CDR3 is CASSRRDGGGNTDTQYF. The CDR3 DNA reads TGTGCCAGCAGCCGACGGGATGGCGGGGGGAACACAGATACGCAGTATTTT.

The gene calls are TRBV28 and TRBJ1-1; 9 positions agree with TRBD1. V lost 3 bases and J lost 4; bases outside the gene matches: 3. This CDR3 contains 14 residues. Germline assignment: CDR1 MDHEN and CDR2 SYDVKM. CDR3 loop: CASSLGDRVTEAFF. In DNA form, the CDR3 reads TGTGCCAGCAGTTTGGGGGACAGGGTCACTGAAGCTTTCTTT.

This chain connects TRBV9 to TRBJ1-2; D is undetermined. Germline loops: CDR1 SGDLS, CDR2 YYNGEE. Trimming took off 0 bases at V and 8 bases at J, with 17 bases between the two ends. The CDR3 is made up of 15 amino acids. The CDR3 nucleotides are TGTGCCAGCAGCGTAGGAGGCAGCGACCTTTCCGGCTACACCTTC. Protein product: CASSVGGSDLSGYTF. Filled out from reference TRBV9 and TRBJ1-2, the complete variable domain reads DSGVTQTPKHLITATGQRVTLRCSPRSGDLSVYWYQQSLDQGLQFLIQYYNGEERAKGNILERFSAQQFPDLHSELNLSSLELGDSALYFCASSVGGSDLSGYTFGSGTRLTVV.

With regard to this clone: At one end the junction does not follow the germline gene, possibly because of a read error. The rearrangement links TRBV7-7 to TRBJ2-2; 11 bases align to TRBD2. The CDR3 covers 17 residues. Germline CDR1 is SSHAT and CDR2 is FNYEAQ (reference sequence). The DNA for the CDR3 is TGTGCTAGCAGTACGATTCTAGCGGGAGGCGGCACCGGGGAGCTGTTTTTT. It yields the protein CASSTILAGGGTGELFF.

This clone was counted a single time. V is TRBV5-8 and J is TRBJ2-6; D is ambiguous. V was shortened by 0 bases and J by 0 bases, with 4 bases between the two germline ends. Germline CDR1 and CDR2: SGHTS and YDEGEE. There are 15 residues in the CDR3. CDR3 DNA: TGTGCCAGCAGCTTGGGCTTCTCTGGGGCCAACGTCCTGACTTTC. As protein: CASSLGFSGANVLTF. Based on the CDR3 plus reference TRBV5-8 and TRBJ2-6, the full variable domain is EAGVTQSPTHLIKTRGQQATLRCSPISGHTSVYWYQQALGLGLQFLLWYDEGEERNRGNFPPRFSGRQFPNYSSELNVNALELEDSALYLCASSLGFSGANVLTFGAGSRLTVL.

The chain employs TRBV6-6 and TRBJ1-1; a weak D match, TRBD1 (5 bases). The CDR3 runs 12 residues. The V gene's germline CDR1 is MNHNY and CDR2 SVGAGI (reference sequence). Trimming shortened V by 6 bases and J by 6 bases, and 11 bases separated the two germline ends. Here the CDR3 reads CASSLGPSEAFF. The CDR3 bases are TGTGCCAGCAGCCTGGGACCCTCTGAAGCTTTCTTT.

This chain joins TRBV18 and TRBJ1-4; no definite D call. The germline gives CDR1 KGHSH, CDR2 LQKENI. The CDR3 covers 13 residues. The V gene lost 3 bases and the J gene lost 3 bases, with 5 bases spanning the gap. The DNA for the CDR3 is TGTGCCAGCTCACCCGGTCCTAATGAAAAACTGTTTTTT. Encoded protein: CASSPGPNEKLFF.

CDR3 protein: CAISEGTSGPGPDTQYF. The DNA of the CDR3 is TGTGCCATCAGTGAGGGGACTAGCGGCCCGGGCCCAGATACGCAGTATTTT. The chain joins TRBV10-3 to TRBJ2-3; 11 bases map to TRBD2. This CDR3 region has 17 residues. In germline, CDR1 is ENHRY, CDR2 SYGVKD. The J segment lost 4 bases and the V segment lost 2 bases, leaving 8 bases of the junction unmatched.

J is TRBJ1-1 and V is TRBV7-9, with unresolved D. Trimming cost V 2 bases and J 1 base, with 11 bases left between them. Germline assignment: CDR1 SEHNR and CDR2 FQNEAQ (reference sequence). The CDR3 spans 15 residues. In DNA form, the CDR3 reads TGTGCCAGCAGCTTAAGTAGTCAAGGGAACACTGAAGCTTTCTTT. Its protein product is CASSLSSQGNTEAFF.